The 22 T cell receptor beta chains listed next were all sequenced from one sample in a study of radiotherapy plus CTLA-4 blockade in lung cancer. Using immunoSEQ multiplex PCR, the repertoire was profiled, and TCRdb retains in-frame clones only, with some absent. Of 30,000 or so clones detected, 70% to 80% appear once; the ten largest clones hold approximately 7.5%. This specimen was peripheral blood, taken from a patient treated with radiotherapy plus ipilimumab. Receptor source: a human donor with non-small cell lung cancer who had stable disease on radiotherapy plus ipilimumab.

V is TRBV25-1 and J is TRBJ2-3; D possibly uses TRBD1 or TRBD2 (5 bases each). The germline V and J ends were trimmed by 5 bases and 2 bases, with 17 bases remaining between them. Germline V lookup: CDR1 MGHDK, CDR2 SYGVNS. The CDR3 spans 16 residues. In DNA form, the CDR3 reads TGTGCCAGCAGTTATCTCCGGGACCCCGACACAGATACGCAGTATTTT. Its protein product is CASSYLRDPDTDTQYF.

CDR3 in DNA: TGTGCCAGCGAACCCGGGACAGGGAGGGAAAAACTGTTTTTT. This gives the protein CASEPGTGREKLFF. This chain joins TRBV2 and TRBJ1-4; 9 nucleotides agree with TRBD1. The J segment lost 8 bases and the V segment lost 8 bases, leaving 9 bases of the junction unmatched. The CDR3 contains 14 residues. Germline V gives CDR1 SNHLY, CDR2 FYNNEI.

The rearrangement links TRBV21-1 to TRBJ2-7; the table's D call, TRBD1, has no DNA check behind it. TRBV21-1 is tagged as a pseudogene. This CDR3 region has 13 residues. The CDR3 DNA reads TGTGCCAGCAGCTTGCAGGTAACGTACGAGCAGTACGTC. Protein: CASSLQVTYEQYV.

CDR3 DNA: TGTGCCAGCAGCCCGGGTGCGAACACTGAAGCTTTCTTT. It translates to CASSPGANTEAFF. This chain connects TRBV5-5 to TRBJ1-1; D is ambiguous. Trimming took off 4 bases at V and 1 base at J, with 8 bases between the two ends. The germline CDR1 and CDR2 sequences are SGHKS and YYEKEE (reference sequence). The CDR3 consists of 13 residues.

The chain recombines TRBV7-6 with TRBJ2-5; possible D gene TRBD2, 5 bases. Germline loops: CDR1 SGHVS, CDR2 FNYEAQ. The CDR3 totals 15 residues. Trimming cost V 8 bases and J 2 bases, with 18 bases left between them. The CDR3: CASSKQAGLQETQYF. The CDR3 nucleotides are TGTGCCAGCTCTAAGCAGGCGGGCCTTCAAGAGACCCAGTACTTC.

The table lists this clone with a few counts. CDR3 sequence: CASSEGGAGANVLTF. CDR3 nucleotides: TGCGCCAGCAGTGAGGGGGGCGCTGGGGCCAACGTCCTGACTTTC. The chain combines TRBV10-1 with TRBJ2-6, with D maybe TRBD1 (6 bases). The germline V and J ends were trimmed by 2 bases and 2 bases, with 7 bases remaining between them. CDR1 and CDR2 from the germline V gene are WNHNN and SYGVQD (reference sequence). The CDR3 is made up of 15 amino acids.

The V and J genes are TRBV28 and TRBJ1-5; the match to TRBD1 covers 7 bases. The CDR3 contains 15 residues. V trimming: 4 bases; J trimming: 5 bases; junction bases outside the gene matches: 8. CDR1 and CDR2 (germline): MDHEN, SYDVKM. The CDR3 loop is CASSSKTGFHQPQHF. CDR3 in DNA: TGTGCCAGCAGTTCTAAGACAGGGTTCCATCAGCCCCAGCATTTT.

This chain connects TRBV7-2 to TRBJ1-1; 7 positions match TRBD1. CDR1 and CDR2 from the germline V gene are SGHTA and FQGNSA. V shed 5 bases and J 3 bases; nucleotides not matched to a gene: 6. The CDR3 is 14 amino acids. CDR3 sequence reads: CASSRTGADTEAFF. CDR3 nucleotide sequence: TGTGCCAGCAGCCGAACAGGGGCGGACACTGAAGCTTTCTTT.

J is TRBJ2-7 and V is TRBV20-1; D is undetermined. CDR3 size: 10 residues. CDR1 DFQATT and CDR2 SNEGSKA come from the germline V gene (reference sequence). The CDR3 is CSGQKAEQYV. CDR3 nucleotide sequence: TGCAGCGGGCAAAAGGCCGAGCAGTACGTC.

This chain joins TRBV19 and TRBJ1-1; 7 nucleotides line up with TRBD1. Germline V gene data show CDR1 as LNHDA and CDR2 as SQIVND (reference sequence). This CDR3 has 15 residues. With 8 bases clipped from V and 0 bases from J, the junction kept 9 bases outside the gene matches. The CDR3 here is CASFRQGSLNTEAFF. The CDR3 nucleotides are TGTGCCAGTTTCAGACAGGGTAGTTTGAACACTGAAGCTTTCTTT.

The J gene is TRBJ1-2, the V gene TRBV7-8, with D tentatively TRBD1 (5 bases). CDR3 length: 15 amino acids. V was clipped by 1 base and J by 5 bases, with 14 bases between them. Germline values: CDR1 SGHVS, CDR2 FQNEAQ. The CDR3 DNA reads TGTGCCAGCAGCTTAGGGGGGGGAACCCCTTATGGCTACACCTTC. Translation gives CASSLGGGTPYGYTF.

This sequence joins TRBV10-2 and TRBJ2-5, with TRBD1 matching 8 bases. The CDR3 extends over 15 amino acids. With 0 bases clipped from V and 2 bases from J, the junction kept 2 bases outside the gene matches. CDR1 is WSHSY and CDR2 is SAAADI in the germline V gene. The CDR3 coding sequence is TGCGCCAGCAGTGAGTCGGACAGGGCTCAAGAGACCCAGTACTTC. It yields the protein CASSESDRAQETQYF.

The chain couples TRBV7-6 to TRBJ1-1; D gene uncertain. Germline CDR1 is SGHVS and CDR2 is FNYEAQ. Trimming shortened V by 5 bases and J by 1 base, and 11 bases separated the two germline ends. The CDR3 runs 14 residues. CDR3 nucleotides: TGTGCCAGCAGCCTGGAGAGATGGAACACTGAAGCTTTCTTT. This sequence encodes CASSLERWNTEAFF.

CDR3 sequence (DNA): TGTGCCAGCAGCTTAAGGGGGCGATACTTAGACGAGCAGTACGTC. Translation: CASSLRGRYLDEQYV. The chain is built from TRBV13 and TRBJ2-7; 7 bases align to TRBD1. Trimming removed 2 bases from V and 5 bases from J; junction bases left unmatched: 9. CDR1 is PRHDT and CDR2 is FYEKMQ in the germline V gene (reference sequence). This CDR3 comprises 15 residues.

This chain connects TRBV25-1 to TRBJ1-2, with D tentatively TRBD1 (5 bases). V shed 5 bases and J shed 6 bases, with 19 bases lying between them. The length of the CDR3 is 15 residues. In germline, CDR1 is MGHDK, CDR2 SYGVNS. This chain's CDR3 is CASSLSRGDWDGYTF. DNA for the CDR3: TGTGCCAGCAGTCTCTCACGAGGGGACTGGGATGGCTACACCTTC.

Written as DNA, the CDR3 is TGTGCCAGCACCCCCGGACAGGGCTATGGCTACACCTTC. It codes for CASTPGQGYGYTF. The chain employs TRBV6-6 and TRBJ1-2; TRBD1 matches 8 bases. V was pared by 7 bases and J by 4 bases, with 5 bases of the junction left unmatched. The V gene's germline CDR1 is MNHNY and CDR2 SVGAGI (reference sequence). This CDR3 contains 13 residues.

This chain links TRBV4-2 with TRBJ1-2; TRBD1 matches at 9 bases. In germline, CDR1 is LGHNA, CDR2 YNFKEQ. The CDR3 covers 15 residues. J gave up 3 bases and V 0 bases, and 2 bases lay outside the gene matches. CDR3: CASSQERTGDYGYTF. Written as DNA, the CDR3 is TGTGCCAGCAGCCAAGAAAGGACAGGGGACTATGGCTACACCTTC.

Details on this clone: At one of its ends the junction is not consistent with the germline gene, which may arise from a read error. CDR3 sequence reads: CARRAGANGQFF. The CDR3 DNA reads as TGTGCCCGCCGCGCAGGGGCCAATGGGCAGTTCTTC. J is TRBJ2-1 and V is TRBV30; tentatively, D is TRBD1 (6 bases). In germline, CDR1 is GTSNPN, CDR2 SVGIG (reference sequence). The CDR3 consists of 12 residues. The variable domain in full, completed from reference TRBV30 and TRBJ2-1, reads SQTIHQWPATLVQPVGSPLSLECTVEGTSNPNLYWYRQAAGRGLQLLFYSVGIGQISSEVPQNLSASRPQDRQFILSSKKLLLSDSGFYLCARRAGANGQFFGPGTRLTVL.

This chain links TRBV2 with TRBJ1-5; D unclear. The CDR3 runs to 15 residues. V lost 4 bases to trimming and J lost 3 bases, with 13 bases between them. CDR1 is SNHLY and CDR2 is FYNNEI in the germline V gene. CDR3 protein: CASSGGSDYNQPQHF. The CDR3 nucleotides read TGTGCCAGCAGTGGAGGGTCGGACTACAATCAGCCCCAGCATTTT.

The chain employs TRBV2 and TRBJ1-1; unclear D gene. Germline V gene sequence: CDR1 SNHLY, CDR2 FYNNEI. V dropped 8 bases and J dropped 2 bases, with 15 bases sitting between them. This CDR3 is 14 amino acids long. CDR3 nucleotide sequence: TGTGCCAGCTCACCTCAGTCTTATAACACTGAAGCTTTCTTT. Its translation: CASSPQSYNTEAFF.

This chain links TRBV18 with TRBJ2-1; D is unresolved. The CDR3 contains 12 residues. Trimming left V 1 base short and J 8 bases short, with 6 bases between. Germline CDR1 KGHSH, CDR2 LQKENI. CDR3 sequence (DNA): TGTGCCAGCTCACCACTTGAATATGAGCAGTTCTTC. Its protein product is CASSPLEYEQFF.

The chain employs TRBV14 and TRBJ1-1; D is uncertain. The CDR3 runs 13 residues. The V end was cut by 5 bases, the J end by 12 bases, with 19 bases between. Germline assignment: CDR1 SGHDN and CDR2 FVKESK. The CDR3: CASSTLGNALPFF. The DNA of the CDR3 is TGTGCCAGCAGCACCTTGGGGAACGCTTTGCCTTTCTTT.